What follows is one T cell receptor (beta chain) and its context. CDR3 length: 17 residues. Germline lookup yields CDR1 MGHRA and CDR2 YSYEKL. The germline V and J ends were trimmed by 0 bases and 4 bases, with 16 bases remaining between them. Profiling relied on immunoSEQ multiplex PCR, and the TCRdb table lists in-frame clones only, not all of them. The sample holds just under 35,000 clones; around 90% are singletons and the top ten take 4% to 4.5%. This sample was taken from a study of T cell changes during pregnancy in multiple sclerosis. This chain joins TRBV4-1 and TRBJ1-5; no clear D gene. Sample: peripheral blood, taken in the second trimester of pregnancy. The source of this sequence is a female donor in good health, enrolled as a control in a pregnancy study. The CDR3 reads CASSQDSSTAINQPQHF. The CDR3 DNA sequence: TGCGCCAGCAGCCAAGATTCGTCAACAGCTATTAATCAGCCCCAGCATTTT.